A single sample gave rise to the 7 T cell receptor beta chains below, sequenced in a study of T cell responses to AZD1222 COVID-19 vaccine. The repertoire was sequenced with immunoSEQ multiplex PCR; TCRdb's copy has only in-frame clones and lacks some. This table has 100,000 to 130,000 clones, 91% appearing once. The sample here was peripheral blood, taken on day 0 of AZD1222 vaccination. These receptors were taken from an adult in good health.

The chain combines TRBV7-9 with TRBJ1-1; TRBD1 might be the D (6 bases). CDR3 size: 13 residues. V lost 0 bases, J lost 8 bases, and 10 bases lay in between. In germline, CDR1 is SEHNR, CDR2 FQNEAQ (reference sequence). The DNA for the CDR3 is TGTGCCAGCAGCTTAGCGGGGACATGGGAAGCTTTCTTT. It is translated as CASSLAGTWEAFF.

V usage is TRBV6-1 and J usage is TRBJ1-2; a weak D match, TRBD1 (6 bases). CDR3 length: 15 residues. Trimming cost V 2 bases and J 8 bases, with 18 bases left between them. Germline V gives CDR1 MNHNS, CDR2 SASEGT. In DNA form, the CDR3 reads TGTGCCAGCAGTGAAAACAACAGGGTACGGGAAGGCTACACCTTC. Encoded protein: CASSENNRVREGYTF.

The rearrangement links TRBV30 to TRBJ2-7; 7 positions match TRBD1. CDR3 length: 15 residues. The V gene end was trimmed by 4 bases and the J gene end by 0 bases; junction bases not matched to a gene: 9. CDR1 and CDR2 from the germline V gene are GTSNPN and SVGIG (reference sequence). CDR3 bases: TGTGCCTGGAACCACCCCGGGACAGCCTCCTACGAGCAGTACTTC. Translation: CAWNHPGTASYEQYF.

In nucleotides, the CDR3 is TGTGCCACCAGTGGGAGACCCACAGATACGCAGTATTTT. Encoded protein: CATSGRPTDTQYF. The chain joins TRBV24-1 to TRBJ2-3; D remains ambiguous. V shed 5 bases and J shed 2 bases, with 7 bases lying between them. The germline CDR1 and CDR2 sequences are KGHDR and SFDVKD. This CDR3 contains 13 residues.

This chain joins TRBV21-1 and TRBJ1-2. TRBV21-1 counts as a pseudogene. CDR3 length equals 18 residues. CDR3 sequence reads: CASSNNLSTLGPNYGYTF. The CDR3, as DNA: TGTGCCAGCAGCAATAACCTGTCGACCCTGGGTCCAAATTATGGCTACACCTTC.

CDR3: CASSHNRGLNTEAFF. The CDR3 DNA is TGTGCCAGCAGCCACAACAGGGGGTTGAACACTGAAGCTTTCTTT. J is TRBJ1-1 and V is TRBV5-5; 8 bases map to TRBD1. CDR1 and CDR2 (germline): SGHKS, YYEKEE (reference sequence). With V trimmed by 4 bases and J by 0 bases, 5 bases remained unmatched. The CDR3 has 15 residues.

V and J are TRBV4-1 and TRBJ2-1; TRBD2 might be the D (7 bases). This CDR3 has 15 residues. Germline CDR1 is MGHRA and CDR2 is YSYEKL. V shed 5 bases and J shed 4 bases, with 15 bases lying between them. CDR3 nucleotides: TGCGCCAGCAGCTGGGAGGGGGGGGCGTACAATGAGCAGTTCTTC. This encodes CASSWEGGAYNEQFF.